The 14 T cell receptor beta chains given below trace back to one sample, sequenced in a study of blood T cells in healthy people across ages. Next came a second PCR, run for 7 to 11 cycles, which used a sample-barcoded 5' primer along with a J-beta primer mix. TCRdb reprocessed the 5' RACE reads with MiXCR, giving one entry per CDR3 protein. The data show approximately 1.5 million distinct CDR3 sequences, with almost 35% seen just once and approximately 11% held by the top ten. Material: blood. Receptors originate from a woman in her thirties in good health.

This clonotype was observed a few times. The chain employs TRBV27 and TRBJ1-2; 7 nucleotides line up with TRBD1. Germline lookup yields CDR1 MNHEY and CDR2 SMNVEV (reference sequence). CDR3 length: 13 residues. V trimming: 6 bases; J trimming: 3 bases; junction bases outside the gene matches: 4. The CDR3: CASRGQAYYGYTF. DNA of the CDR3: TGTGCCAGCAGAGGACAGGCTTACTATGGCTACACCTTC.

In its sample, this clonotype was seen a few times. The chain joins TRBV4-1 to TRBJ2-5; D not resolved. The end of the DNA aligns better with TRBJ2-7, so the J call may be wrong. Germline CDR1 reads MGHRA; CDR2 reads YSYEKL. The CDR3 has 15 residues. CDR3 DNA sequence: TGCGCCAGCAGCCAAGAGCCAAGTTTACACTACGAGCAGTACTTC. This gives the protein CASSQEPSLHYEQYF.

This clonotype came up many times. This chain uses TRBV4-1 with TRBJ2-7; TRBD1 matches 10 bases. The trim removed 3 bases at V and 4 bases at J, leaving 9 bases unmatched. The CDR3 contains 16 residues. CDR1 and CDR2 from the germline V gene are MGHRA and YSYEKL. The DNA of the CDR3 is TGCGCCAGCAGCCAGGATAGGGGACAGGGGTTATACGAGCAGTACTTC. This encodes CASSQDRGQGLYEQYF.

This chain connects TRBV30 to TRBJ2-1; 8 bases agree with TRBD2. This CDR3 is 14 amino acids long. Germline CDR1 and CDR2: GTSNPN and SVGIG (reference sequence). Trimming took 2 bases from V and 8 from J; bases not matched to a gene: 8. In DNA, the CDR3 is TGTGCCTGGAGTTCTGGGACTAGTATTCATGAGCAGTTCTTC. Translation gives CAWSSGTSIHEQFF. The whole variable domain, remainder taken from reference TRBV30 and TRBJ2-1, is SQTIHQWPATLVQPVGSPLSLECTVEGTSNPNLYWYRQAAGRGLQLLFYSVGIGQISSEVPQNLSASRPQDRQFILSSKKLLLSDSGFYLCAWSSGTSIHEQFFGPGTRLTVL.

This clonotype was seen a few times. This chain links TRBV3-1 with TRBJ1-2; D not certain. The CDR3 spans 15 residues. Between the trimmed V and J ends, which lost 1 base and 1 base, there was a span of 10 bases. The V gene's germline CDR1 is LGHDT and CDR2 YNNKEL (reference sequence). The DNA of the CDR3 is TGTGCCAGCAGCCAAGTCGGCAGATATAACTATGGCTACACCTTC. It is translated as CASSQVGRYNYGYTF.

This clonotype appeared a few times. This sequence joins TRBV6-4 and TRBJ1-2; 8 nucleotides align to TRBD1. Germline trimming cut 2 bases from V and 6 bases from J; bases unmatched to any gene: 8. This CDR3 comprises 15 residues. Germline assignment: CDR1 MRHNA and CDR2 SNTAGT. CDR3 region: CASSDPGTGLDGYTF. CDR3 nucleotide sequence: TGTGCCAGCAGTGACCCCGGGACAGGTCTGGATGGCTACACCTTC.

The V gene is TRBV10-1, the J gene TRBJ2-7, with D possibly matching TRBD1 (6 bases). Germline V gene lookup returns CDR1 WNHNN and CDR2 SYGVQD (reference sequence). This CDR3 is built from 14 residues. Trimming removed 4 bases from V and 3 bases from J, with 13 bases in between. The CDR3 reads CASSALQGSYEQYF. CDR3 nucleotides: TGCGCCAGCAGTGCTTTACAGGGTAGCTACGAGCAGTACTTC.

This clonotype was counted many times. The chain combines TRBV5-1 with TRBJ2-1; no clear D. Germline CDR1 is SGHRS and CDR2 is YFSETQ. This CDR3 is 15 amino acids long. V lost 1 base to trimming and J lost 7 bases, with 15 bases between them. CDR3 protein: CASSLSASSLNEQFF. In DNA, the CDR3 is TGCGCCAGCAGCTTGTCAGCTAGTTCTCTGAATGAGCAGTTCTTC.

The chain uses TRBV2 and TRBJ2-3, with D possibly being TRBD2 (6 bases). Germline loops: CDR1 SNHLY, CDR2 FYNNEI. V lost 2 bases to trimming and J lost 2 bases, with 8 bases between them. The CDR3 extends over 14 amino acids. CDR3 region: CASSERRDTDTQYF. In nucleotides, the CDR3 is TGTGCCAGCAGTGAACGGCGGGACACAGATACGCAGTATTTT. Looking up the rest from reference TRBV2 and TRBJ2-3 gives the full variable domain: EPEVTQTPSHQVTQMGQEVILRCVPISNHLYFYWYRQILGQKVEFLVSFYNNEISEKSEIFDDQFSVERPDGSNFTLKIRSTKLEDSAMYFCASSERRDTDTQYFGPGTRLTVL.

This clonotype was counted between two and nine times. The V and J genes are TRBV5-5 and TRBJ2-7; maybe TRBD1 (6 bases). Germline V CDR1 and CDR2: SGHKS, YYEKEE (reference sequence). The CDR3 contains 14 residues. V was cut by 7 bases and J by 3 bases, with 17 bases left in between. The CDR3 is CASARAEQGYEQYF. In DNA, the CDR3 is TGTGCCAGCGCTAGGGCCGAACAGGGCTACGAGCAGTACTTC.

The rearrangement links TRBV2 to TRBJ1-2; 8 bases match TRBD1. After removal of 0 bases from V and 8 bases from J, the junction contained 23 bases not matched to a gene. Looked up from germline, CDR1 is SNHLY and CDR2 is FYNNEI. The CDR3 loop spans 20 amino acids. As DNA, the CDR3 is TGTGCCAGCAGTGAAGCGGGGCGACAGACCAACACCAACAGGGGGGTCGGCTACACCTTC. Protein: CASSEAGRQTNTNRGVGYTF.

CDR3 loop: CASSSTQDLGPQHF. As DNA, the CDR3 is TGTGCCAGCAGCTCGACACAGGACCTGGGGCCCCAGCATTTT. The rearrangement links TRBV7-9 to TRBJ1-5; D is possibly TRBD1 (5 bases). This CDR3 region has 14 residues. CDR1 is SEHNR and CDR2 is FQNEAQ in the germline V gene (reference sequence). V was cut by 4 bases and J by 9 bases, with 16 bases left in between.

This clonotype showed up many times. The chain recombines TRBV20-1 with TRBJ1-5; no definite D call. Germline loops: CDR1 DFQATT, CDR2 SNEGSKA (reference sequence). This CDR3 is 12 amino acids long. The ends were cut back, 3 bases at V and 0 bases at J, with 3 bases in the middle. The CDR3 sequence: CSASYSNQPQHF. The DNA of the CDR3 is TGCAGTGCTAGTTATAGCAATCAGCCCCAGCATTTT.

The chain combines TRBV10-3 with TRBJ1-2; perhaps TRBD1 as D (6 bases). Per germline, CDR1 ENHRY and CDR2 SYGVKD. V was clipped by 10 bases and J by 3 bases, with 21 bases between them. The CDR3 is 15 amino acids. CDR3 region: CASLGGTTSYYGYTF. The CDR3 nucleotides read TGTGCCAGCCTAGGTGGGACAACCTCTTACTATGGCTACACCTTC.